The clone carrying this T cell receptor (beta chain) was seen a few times. These data are taken from a study of blood T cell repertoires in COVID-19. Looking at the study overall: T cells, B-cell-depleted T cells, or PBMCs provided the cDNA or gDNA that served as material.

Germline values: CDR1 LGHDT, CDR2 YNNKEL (reference sequence). V shed 4 bases and J shed 3 bases, with 15 bases lying between them. The CDR3 covers 15 residues. The table came from immunoSEQ multiplex PCR; TCRdb's copy has only in-frame clones and leaves some out. The table has about 150,000 clones, around 80% seen once. This chain uses TRBV3-1 (or the pseudogene TRBV3-2) with TRBJ1-1; possible D gene TRBD1, 5 bases. The specimen sequenced was peripheral blood. This clonotype originated in a woman aged 45-60 years with acute or convalescent COVID-19. Here the CDR3 DNA reads TGTGCCAGCAGCCTCGTGGGGGGGTCGGACACTGAAGCTTTCTTT. It specifies CASSLVGGSDTEAFF.